A single sample gave rise to the 19 T cell receptor beta chains below, sequenced in a study of tumor and adjacent non-tumor tissue in lung cancer. The template was RNA from unsorted bulk tissue. TCRbeta libraries were built with three rounds of nested PCR, modified from ARM-PCR. One entry per CDR3 protein results from TCRdb running MiXCR on the multiplex PCR reads. This sample has 220,000 or so distinct CDR3 sequences, with 60% to 85% found just once. The sample consisted of lung tumor tissue. The receptor set was obtained from a man aged 55 to 70 with non-small cell lung cancer.

This clonotype was detected a few times. The chain carries TRBV30 and TRBJ2-7; possible D gene TRBD2, 5 bases. V shed 0 bases and J shed 3 bases, with 12 bases lying between them. This CDR3 comprises 14 residues. The germline CDR1 and CDR2 sequences are GTSNPN and SVGIG (reference sequence). The CDR3 reads CAWSVSERLYEQYF. CDR3 DNA sequence: TGTGCCTGGAGTGTTTCGGAGCGGCTCTACGAGCAGTACTTC.

This clonotype occurred many times. V gene TRBV4-1 combines with J gene TRBJ1-4; 10 bases match TRBD1. Germline lookup yields CDR1 MGHRA and CDR2 YSYEKL. Trimming at V came to 0 bases and at J to 8 bases, leaving 3 bases not matched to a gene. CDR3 length: 15 amino acids. In DNA, the CDR3 is TGCGCCAGCAGCCAAGACGGGACAGGGGACGAAAAACTGTTTTTT. It specifies CASSQDGTGDEKLFF.

In the case of this clonotype: Likely a read error: the CDR3 ends without its conserved phenylalanine or tryptophan. This CDR3 is CASSSLQGRGNYGYTI. The CDR3 DNA follows: TGTGCCAGCAGCTCCCTGCAAGGGAGGGGGAACTATGGCTACACCATC. The chain employs TRBV11-2 and TRBJ1-2; maybe TRBD1 (6 bases). Trimming cost V 4 bases and J 2 bases, with 17 bases left between them. Per the germline V gene, CDR1 is SGHAT and CDR2 is FQNNGV. The CDR3 contains 16 residues.

By share, this clonotype ranks as medium-sized. J is TRBJ2-7 and V is TRBV20-1; 11 bases map to TRBD1. V lost 5 bases and J lost 4; bases outside the gene matches: 7. Germline V gene data show CDR1 as DFQATT and CDR2 as SNEGSKA (reference sequence). The CDR3 is 14 amino acids. The CDR3 sequence: CSAYPGTGGYEQYF. As DNA, the CDR3 is TGCAGTGCTTATCCCGGGACAGGGGGGTACGAGCAGTACTTC.

About this clonotype: A read error may be the cause here, since a much bigger clone is one base away. This chain uses TRBV4-1 with TRBJ2-1, with TRBD2 matching over 11 bases. After removal of 1 base from V and 12 bases from J, the junction contained 14 bases not matched to a gene. This CDR3 has 17 amino acids. The germline V gene encodes CDR1 MGHRA and CDR2 YSYEKL. CDR3 region: CASSQGGLAGDRVVQFF. The DNA for the CDR3 is TGCGCCAGCAGCCAAGGCGGACTAGCGGGTGACCGTGTTGTGCAGTTCTTC.

A word on this clonotype: The germline gene is not matched at one end of the junction; a read error may be the cause. The chain employs TRBV4-1 and TRBJ1-1; D gene unclear. The CDR3 sequence is 16 residues long. Germline V gene sequence: CDR1 MGHRA, CDR2 YSYEKL. The CDR3 DNA reads as TGCGCTAGCAGCCAAATACGGGGAAACATGAACACTGAAGCTTTCTTT. Residues: CASSQIRGNMNTEAFF.

This clonotype was recorded only once. An end of the junction differs from the germline gene, which may be a read error. The rearrangement joins TRBV28 to TRBJ2-5; D may be TRBD1 (6 bases). CDR1 is MDHEN, CDR2 SYDVKM, per germline. The CDR3 totals 12 residues. The CDR3 region has the DNA TGTGCCAGCAGTTTATCAGGGGAGAGCCAGTACTTC. Translation: CASSLSGESQYF.

This clonotype was counted at least ten times. This sequence joins TRBV6-2 or TRBV6-3 and TRBJ2-1; TRBD2 matches 10 bases. The V gene's germline CDR1 is MNHEY and CDR2 SVGEGT. There are 16 residues in the CDR3. With V trimmed by 5 bases and J by 6 bases, 10 bases remained unmatched. The chain's CDR3 is CASSLSSGRAGNEQFF. CDR3 bases: TGTGCCAGCAGTCTCTCGAGCGGGAGGGCCGGCAATGAGCAGTTCTTC.

Points on this clonotype: This could be a read error, since a much larger clone is one nucleotide away. The gene calls are TRBV20-1 and TRBJ2-7; D possibly matches TRBD1 or TRBD2 (6 bases each). Germline CDR1 reads DFQATT; CDR2 reads SNEGSKA (reference sequence). The CDR3 runs 12 residues. The CDR3 sequence is CTGERGAYEQYF. Written as DNA, the CDR3 is TGCACGGGTGAGAGGGGGGCATACGAGCAGTACTTC.

About this clonotype: One end of the junction varies from germline; a read error may be responsible. J is TRBJ2-3 and V is TRBV7-9; D is perhaps TRBD1 (5 bases). This CDR3 spans 15 amino acids. CDR1 and CDR2 (germline): SEHNR, FQNEAQ (reference sequence). The CDR3 loop is CASSLGAANTDTQYF. CDR3 DNA sequence: TGTGCAAGCAGCTTAGGGGCAGCTAACACAGATACGCAGTATTTT.

This chain joins TRBV12-3 or TRBV12-4 and TRBJ1-4; D is perhaps TRBD1 (5 bases). V dropped 5 bases and J dropped 5 bases, with 12 bases sitting between them. The CDR3 length is 14 residues. This CDR3 is CASSPGLGNEKLFF. In nucleotides, the CDR3 is TGTGCCAGCAGTCCGGGGCTGGGCAATGAAAAACTGTTTTTT.

This clonotype was picked up one time. With a much larger clone just one base away, this may be a read error. This chain connects TRBV10-3 to TRBJ2-7; TRBD2 matches at 7 bases. Germline CDR1 is ENHRY and CDR2 is SYGVKD. This CDR3 spans 12 amino acids. The CDR3 protein is CGIQGLNYEQYF. The CDR3, as DNA: TGTGGCATCCAGGGACTAAACTACGAGCAGTACTTC.

The genes are TRBV11-1 and TRBJ2-3; TRBD1 aligns across 9 bases. The CDR3 is made up of 14 amino acids. The V gene's germline CDR1 is SGHAT and CDR2 FQDESV (reference sequence). Losses at the gene ends were 6 bases for V and 6 bases for J; bases not matched to a gene: 7. The CDR3 reads CASRRDRASDTQYF. The DNA for the CDR3 is TGTGCCAGCAGGAGGGACAGGGCCTCGGATACGCAGTATTTT.

This clonotype occurred once. The chain employs TRBV20-1 and TRBJ2-7; no firm D call. The CDR3 runs 12 residues. Trimming pared 8 bases from V and 0 bases from J, leaving 11 bases between. Germline-derived CDR1 and CDR2 are DFQATT and SNEGSKA (reference sequence). CDR3 sequence reads: CSTSTASYEQYF. The CDR3, as DNA: TGCAGTACCAGCACGGCCTCCTACGAGCAGTACTTC.

On this clonotype: This may be a read error: a much more frequent sequence differs by one nucleotide. CDR3 coding DNA: TGTGCCAGCAGTTACTCGAGAGAGCGGCAGATCATAGATACGCAGTATTTT. Its translation is CASSYSRERQIIDTQYF. The chain is built from TRBV6-6 and TRBJ2-3, with D perhaps matching TRBD2 (5 bases). The germline CDR1 and CDR2 sequences are MNHNY and SVGAGI (reference sequence). The ends were cut back, 0 bases at V and 5 bases at J, with 18 bases in the middle. The CDR3 has 17 residues.

As regards this clonotype: Germline is not matched at one junction end, which may reflect a read error. This sequence joins TRBV7-3 and TRBJ1-1, with 9 bases aligning to TRBD1. CDR1 is SGHTA and CDR2 is FQGTGA in the germline V gene. The CDR3 consists of 14 residues. The CDR3 reads CDSSAQGAGTEAFF. DNA for the CDR3: TGTGACAGCAGCGCACAGGGGGCAGGGACTGAAGCTTTCTTC.

The V call is TRBV11-2, the J call TRBJ2-3; TRBD2 matches at 11 bases. Looked up from germline, CDR1 is SGHAT and CDR2 is FQNNGV. V shed 5 bases, J shed 0 bases, and the junction held 4 bases outside the gene matches. The CDR3 loop spans 16 amino acids. The CDR3 protein is CASSHTSGSSTDTQYF. The CDR3 DNA is TGTGCCAGCAGCCACACTAGCGGGAGTAGCACAGATACGCAGTATTTT.

Concerning this clonotype itself: Sequence at one end of the junction differs from germline and may be a read error. The V and J genes are TRBV20-1 and TRBJ1-2; perhaps TRBD1 as D (5 bases). Germline CDR1 and CDR2: DFQATT and SNEGSKA (reference sequence). The CDR3 consists of 13 residues. CDR3 sequence reads: CSTRVDSLRGYTF. CDR3 in DNA: TGCAGTACTAGAGTCGACAGCCTCCGGGGCTACACATTC.

Only a few counts were recorded for this clonotype. A much larger clonotype is one base distant, so this may be a read error. The chain joins TRBV4-3 to TRBJ2-7, with D possibly being TRBD1 (5 bases). Germline CDR1 and CDR2: LGHNA and YSLEER. The length of the CDR3 is 15 residues. Trimming stripped 1 base from V and 2 bases from J, with 12 bases between. The CDR3 sequence: CASSQVDMGPYEQYF. The CDR3 region has the DNA TGCGCCAGCAGCCAAGTCGACATGGGGCCCTACGAGCAGTACTTC.